This T cell receptor (beta chain) was retrieved from a study of cytomegalovirus exposure and HLA in healthy donors. Findings of the study overall: TCR sequences were mostly rare, though some public TCRs occurred in many donors. The listing of roughly 160 TCR beta chains classed them as cytomegalovirus-associated.

In the case of this clone: Antigen unknown.

These donors, healthy bone marrow donors, were studied. 60 Vbeta and 13 Jbeta primers were used in PCR. This table comes from immunoSEQ multiplex PCR, and its TCRdb copy is limited to in-frame clones, with some not included. The sample shows some 250,000 clones, more than 75% of them seen only once. The CDR3 runs 15 residues. Germline V CDR1 and CDR2: SGDLS, YYNGEE. With 0 bases clipped from V and 4 bases from J, the junction kept 4 bases outside the gene matches. The TCR sequence derives from a woman between 35 and 50 years old in good health and CMV-seropositive. Sequenced input: PBMCs. V is TRBV9 and J is TRBJ2-1; 7 nucleotides align to TRBD2. The CDR3 region is CASSVDGGRYNEQFF. The CDR3, as DNA: TGTGCCAGCAGCGTAGACGGCGGGAGATACAATGAGCAGTTCTTC. Combining the CDR3 with reference TRBV9 and TRBJ2-1 gives the whole variable domain DSGVTQTPKHLITATGQRVTLRCSPRSGDLSVYWYQQSLDQGLQFLIQYYNGEERAKGNILERFSAQQFPDLHSELNLSSLELGDSALYFCASSVDGGRYNEQFFGPGTRLTVL.